This T cell receptor (beta chain) was sequenced during a study of esophageal squamous cell carcinoma under preoperative chemotherapy. Indicated time point: after preoperative PTX-NDP chemotherapy. MiXCR, run by TCRdb on the PCR reads, gives a single entry per CDR3 protein. Of 34,000 or so distinct CDR3 sequences in the sample, around 50% were seen once. The V gene's germline CDR1 is SEHNR and CDR2 FQNEAQ (reference sequence). There are 14 residues in the CDR3. Specimen collection occurred from a patient given preoperative chemotherapy. This receptor was taken from a human donor with esophageal squamous cell carcinoma. The donor label of this sample is uncertain. This sequence joins TRBV7-9 and TRBJ2-5; D is perhaps TRBD2 (6 bases). CDR3 residues: CAGSGCTDPDTQYF. DNA for the CDR3: TGTGCGGGGAGCGGGTGCACAGACCCAGATACGCAGTACTTC.